The 31 T cell receptor beta chains listed next were all sequenced from one sample in a study of cytomegalovirus exposure and HLA in healthy donors. PCR employed 60 Vbeta and 13 Jbeta primers. Profiling relied on immunoSEQ multiplex PCR, and the TCRdb table lists in-frame clones only, not all of them. The table lists about 170,000 clones, 73% of them singletons. The sequenced sample consisted of PBMCs. The receptors come from a woman under 30 in good health and CMV-seropositive.

On this clone: Other DNA sequences in this specimen translate into the identical CDR3. This rearrangement joins TRBV7-2 to TRBJ1-1, with D perhaps TRBD1 (6 bases). The CDR3 consists of 13 residues. The ends were cut back, 5 bases at V and 2 bases at J, with 9 bases in the middle. Germline lookup yields CDR1 SGHTA and CDR2 FQGNSA. CDR3 nucleotide sequence: TGTGCCAGCAGCCTACAGGGTAACACTGAAGCTTTCTTT. This sequence encodes CASSLQGNTEAFF. The variable domain in full, completed from reference TRBV7-2 and TRBJ1-1, reads GAGVSQSPSNKVTEKGKDVELRCDPISGHTALYWYRQSLGQGLEFLIYFQGNSAPDKSGLPSDRFSAERTGGSVSTLTIQRTQQEDSAVYLCASSLQGNTEAFFGQGTRLTVV.

The chain links TRBV28 to TRBJ2-7; 9 bases map to TRBD1. This CDR3 spans 12 amino acids. Germline-derived CDR1 and CDR2 are MDHEN and SYDVKM. V dropped 8 bases and J dropped 2; count of bases not matched to a gene: 1. DNA of the CDR3: TGTGCCAGCGGGGACAGGGCCTACGAGCAGTACTTC. This encodes CASGDRAYEQYF. The whole variable domain, remainder taken from reference TRBV28 and TRBJ2-7, is DVKVTQSSRYLVKRTGEKVFLECVQDMDHENMFWYRQDPGLGLRLIYFSYDVKMKEKGDIPEGYSVSREKKERFSLILESASTNQTSMYLCASGDRAYEQYFGPGTRLTVT.

The chain combines TRBV6-6 with TRBJ2-1, with a possible D match to TRBD1 (6 bases). Germline V lookup: CDR1 MNHNY, CDR2 SVGAGI (reference sequence). Between the trimmed V and J ends, which lost 7 bases and 6 bases, there was a span of 13 bases. The CDR3 contains 13 residues. Here the CDR3 reads CASNREYGNEQFF. The CDR3, as DNA: TGTGCCAGCAACAGGGAATATGGCAATGAGCAGTTCTTC.

The CDR3 coding sequence is TGTGCCAGCAGCGCGGACTCCCAGGTGGATACGCAGTATTTT. It yields the protein CASSADSQVDTQYF. The chain is built from TRBV9 and TRBJ2-3; perhaps TRBD2 as D (5 bases). CDR1 is SGDLS and CDR2 is YYNGEE in the germline V gene. V lost 3 bases and J lost 6, with 14 bases in between. The CDR3 has 14 residues.

The chain carries TRBV7-8 and TRBJ2-3; TRBD2 aligns across 11 bases. Looked up from germline, CDR1 is SGHVS and CDR2 is FQNEAQ. V was pared by 5 bases and J by 3 bases, with 4 bases of the junction left unmatched. This CDR3 comprises 15 residues. The CDR3 DNA follows: TGTGCCAGCAGCAACCTAGCGGGGGGAACAGATACGCAGTATTTT. It encodes CASSNLAGGTDTQYF.

J is TRBJ2-2 and V is TRBV30; tentative D call: TRBD1 (6 bases). This CDR3 comprises 15 residues. CDR1 and CDR2 from the germline V gene are GTSNPN and SVGIG (reference sequence). Trimming took 4 bases from V and 4 from J, leaving 16 bases between them. The CDR3 loop reads CAWTQTGMATGELFF. The CDR3 DNA sequence: TGTGCCTGGACCCAAACAGGGATGGCCACCGGGGAGCTGTTTTTT.

The chain has TRBV7-8 and TRBJ2-2; TRBD2 agrees at 15 bases. Germline trimming cut 1 base from V and 15 bases from J; bases unmatched to any gene: 15. The CDR3 contains 18 residues. Germline CDR1 SGHVS, CDR2 FQNEAQ. Written as DNA, the CDR3 is TGTGCCAGCAGCTTAGAGACGGGACTAGCGGGGGGCCCTATAGAGTTGTTTTTT. Translation: CASSLETGLAGGPIELFF.

This clone showed up just a few times. The chain carries TRBV5-1 and TRBJ2-2; 7 nucleotides align to TRBD2. Germline CDR1 reads SGHRS; CDR2 reads YFSETQ. The CDR3 has 15 residues. V was pared by 4 bases and J by 3 bases, with 6 bases of the junction left unmatched. In nucleotides, the CDR3 is TGCGCCAGCAGCCTCCGTCTAGCGGACACCGGGGAGCTGTTTTTT. This encodes CASSLRLADTGELFF.

The chain is built from TRBV4-1 and TRBJ1-3; tentatively, D is TRBD1 (5 bases). The V end was cut by 1 base, the J end by 4 bases, with 20 bases between. Germline V CDR1 and CDR2: MGHRA, YSYEKL. The CDR3 extends over 18 amino acids. CDR3 coding DNA: TGCGCCAGCAGCCAAGGAACGGTGGGGCTGAGGACAGGAAACACCATATATTTT. Protein: CASSQGTVGLRTGNTIYF.

This clone was recorded once. The chain has TRBV13 and TRBJ1-1; 7 nucleotides line up with TRBD1. CDR1 and CDR2 from the germline V gene are PRHDT and FYEKMQ (reference sequence). J lost 7 bases, V lost 5 bases, and 13 bases had no gene match. CDR3 length equals 15 residues. CDR3 DNA: TGTGCCAGCAGCCTGGGGGCGGTGTCAGGGGGTGAAGCTTTCTTT. Its protein is CASSLGAVSGGEAFF.

This chain links TRBV2 with TRBJ2-7, with TRBD1 matching 8 bases. Per the germline V gene, CDR1 is SNHLY and CDR2 is FYNNEI. The CDR3 has 15 residues. The V segment lost 7 bases and the J segment 0 bases; nucleotides outside the gene matches: 8. Written as DNA, the CDR3 is TGTGCCAGCACCTCGCCAGGGGGCGGCTCCTACGAGCAGTACTTC. Translated, it gives CASTSPGGGSYEQYF.

This clone was seen a handful of times. The rearrangement uses TRBV4-1 and TRBJ1-2; 10 positions agree with TRBD1. The CDR3 sequence is 15 residues long. Germline V CDR1 and CDR2: MGHRA, YSYEKL. V shed 5 bases and J 5 bases; nucleotides not matched to a gene: 8. CDR3 in amino acids: CASSVLGTGEYGYTF. DNA for the CDR3: TGCGCCAGCAGCGTACTCGGGACAGGGGAGTATGGCTACACCTTC.

The chain carries TRBV4-3 and TRBJ2-3; D is ambiguous. CDR1 LGHNA and CDR2 YSLEER come from the germline V gene. The CDR3 has 15 residues. V was shortened by 0 bases and J by 2 bases, with 9 bases between the two germline ends. In nucleotides, the CDR3 is TGCGCCAGCAGCCAAGATTCCAGGTACACAGATACGCAGTATTTT. Translation: CASSQDSRYTDTQYF.

The sample holds a few counts of this clone. The CDR3 nucleotides are TGTGCCAGTAGTATTGGGACAGGGAATGGCTACACCTTC. This sequence encodes CASSIGTGNGYTF. This chain links TRBV19 with TRBJ1-2; 9 bases are a match to TRBD1. Germline trimming cut 3 bases from V and 6 bases from J; bases unmatched to any gene: 2. The germline V gene encodes CDR1 LNHDA and CDR2 SQIVND (reference sequence). The CDR3 is 13 amino acids.

V is TRBV4-3 and J is TRBJ1-3; 11 bases are a match to TRBD1. The germline V gene has CDR1 LGHNA and CDR2 YSLEER. The length of the CDR3 is 16 residues. V lost 0 bases to trimming and J lost 8 bases; unmatched junction nucleotides: 6. CDR3 nucleotides: TGCGCCAGCAGCCAAGAGACGGGACAGGGGGGAGACACCATATATTTT. Translated, it gives CASSQETGQGGDTIYF.

This sequence joins TRBV7-2 and TRBJ1-2; 8 nucleotides agree with TRBD1. The germline V gene encodes CDR1 SGHTA and CDR2 FQGNSA. This CDR3 has 15 amino acids. V lost 5 bases to trimming and J lost 0 bases; unmatched junction nucleotides: 5. CDR3 residues: CASSDPDRANYGYTF. The CDR3 region has the DNA TGTGCCAGCAGCGATCCGGACAGGGCTAACTATGGCTACACCTTC.

The rearrangement joins TRBV9 to TRBJ1-5; D is possibly TRBD1 (6 bases). Per the germline V gene, CDR1 is SGDLS and CDR2 is YYNGEE. V was trimmed by 4 bases and J by 3 bases, leaving 14 bases between them. The CDR3 runs to 15 residues. In DNA form, the CDR3 reads TGTGCCAGCAGCATCTCGACAGGTATCAATCAGCCCCAGCATTTT. This codes for CASSISTGINQPQHF.

This sequence joins TRBV6-5 and TRBJ1-2, with D unresolved. This CDR3 has 13 residues. Germline values: CDR1 MNHEY, CDR2 SVGAGI. The ends were cut back, 6 bases at V and 0 bases at J, with 8 bases in the middle. The CDR3 spells CASSLGPNYGYTF. Written as DNA, the CDR3 is TGTGCCAGCAGCTTGGGCCCTAACTATGGCTACACCTTC.

The gene calls are TRBV7-6 and TRBJ2-7; perhaps TRBD1 as D (6 bases). The CDR3 spans 14 residues. The V gene lost 1 base and the J gene lost 7 bases, with 14 bases spanning the gap. The germline V gene encodes CDR1 SGHVS and CDR2 FNYEAQ. CDR3 sequence reads: CASSLVKGTPEQYF. The CDR3 DNA follows: TGTGCCAGCAGCTTAGTCAAAGGGACACCTGAGCAGTACTTC.

The chain couples TRBV4-2 to TRBJ2-3, with D possibly matching TRBD1 (7 bases). Germline CDR1 reads LGHNA; CDR2 reads YNFKEQ. The germline V and J ends were trimmed by 0 bases and 6 bases, with 19 bases remaining between them. CDR3 length equals 17 residues. The DNA for the CDR3 is TGTGCCAGCAGCCAAGATACACCAGGGGGGAGGACCGATACGCAGTATTTT. Translation: CASSQDTPGGRTDTQYF.

The rearrangement links TRBV6-5 to TRBJ1-1; tentative D call: TRBD1 (6 bases). The germline V gene has CDR1 MNHEY and CDR2 SVGAGI. Trimming took 6 bases from V and 1 from J, leaving 9 bases between them. The length of the CDR3 is 13 residues. CDR3 sequence: CASRNRANTEAFF. The DNA for the CDR3 is TGTGCCAGCAGGAACAGGGCGAACACTGAAGCTTTCTTT.

V is TRBV2 and J is TRBJ2-7; a possible D gene is TRBD1 (6 bases). V was cut by 7 bases and J by 4 bases, with 11 bases left in between. There are 12 residues in the CDR3. The germline CDR1 and CDR2 sequences are SNHLY and FYNNEI. In nucleotides, the CDR3 is TGTGCCAGCACCCCCAGGGGATACGAGCAGTACTTC. Encoded protein: CASTPRGYEQYF.

The chain carries TRBV18 and TRBJ2-2; 8 bases are a match to TRBD2. V was pared by 3 bases and J by 6 bases, with 12 bases of the junction left unmatched. Germline values: CDR1 KGHSH, CDR2 LQKENI. The CDR3 spans 17 residues. Here the CDR3 reads CASSPKSPGLAAGELFF. DNA of the CDR3: TGTGCCAGCTCACCCAAGTCACCTGGACTAGCCGCCGGGGAGCTGTTTTTT. The whole variable domain, filled in from reference TRBV18 and TRBJ2-2, reads NAGVMQNPRHLVRRRGQEARLRCSPMKGHSHVYWYRQLPEEGLKFMVYLQKENIIDESGMPKERFSAEFPKEGPSILRIQQVVRGDSAAYFCASSPKSPGLAAGELFFGEGSRLTVL.

This chain uses TRBV7-2 with TRBJ2-3; TRBD1 matches 8 bases. V lost 5 bases and J lost 1; bases outside the gene matches: 2. This CDR3 comprises 14 residues. Germline V CDR1 and CDR2: SGHTA, FQGNSA. CDR3 sequence: CASSTDRGTDTQYF. CDR3 sequence (DNA): TGTGCCAGCAGCACGGACAGGGGCACAGATACGCAGTATTTT.

The chain couples TRBV5-8 to TRBJ1-1; possible D gene TRBD1, 6 bases. CDR1 and CDR2 from the germline V gene are SGHTS and YDEGEE. This CDR3 is built from 16 residues. The ends were cut back, 5 bases at V and 5 bases at J, with 22 bases in the middle. The CDR3 DNA is TGTGCCAGCAGACGACTTGACGGAGGCCAGGGGACTGAAGCTTTCTTT. Residues: CASRRLDGGQGTEAFF.

The chain is built from TRBV7-9 and TRBJ1-2; 12 nucleotides line up with TRBD1. This CDR3 region has 16 residues. CDR1 and CDR2 (germline): SEHNR, FQNEAQ (reference sequence). J lost 8 bases, V lost 6 bases, and 13 bases had no gene match. The CDR3 region is CASSPLLGQGAWGYTF. The CDR3 nucleotides read TGTGCCAGCAGTCCCCTATTGGGACAGGGGGCTTGGGGCTACACCTTC.

The chain recombines TRBV9 with TRBJ1-3; 9 nucleotides align to TRBD1. CDR3 length: 16 residues. Germline V CDR1 and CDR2: SGDLS, YYNGEE. Losses at the gene ends were 2 bases for V and 0 bases for J; bases not matched to a gene: 3. The DNA of the CDR3 is TGTGCCAGCAGCGTTACGACAGGGGGCTCTGGAAACACCATATATTTT. It encodes CASSVTTGGSGNTIYF.

The gene calls are TRBV6-6 and TRBJ1-2; 9 positions agree with TRBD1. The CDR3 extends over 16 amino acids. With V trimmed by 0 bases and J by 8 bases, 10 bases remained unmatched. From germline, CDR1 is MNHNY and CDR2 SVGAGI (reference sequence). CDR3 sequence: CASSYSSRTGVGGYTF. CDR3 DNA sequence: TGTGCCAGCAGTTACTCGAGCCGGACAGGGGTTGGGGGCTACACCTTC.

The V call is TRBV4-2, the J call TRBJ2-1; TRBD2 agrees at 8 bases. Trimming removed 1 base from V and 4 bases from J; junction bases left unmatched: 6. The germline V gene has CDR1 LGHNA and CDR2 YNFKEQ. The CDR3 sequence is 16 residues long. The CDR3 DNA sequence: TGTGCCAGCAGCCAAGTCCCGGCTAGCGGGTACAATGAGCAGTTCTTC. Protein: CASSQVPASGYNEQFF.

The chain uses TRBV15 and TRBJ1-5; 7 bases are shared with TRBD1. This CDR3 region has 15 residues. V trimming: 0 bases; J trimming: 3 bases; junction bases outside the gene matches: 2. Germline V CDR1 and CDR2: LNHNV, YYDKDF (reference sequence). The CDR3 region is CATSRDDRVNQPQHF. Written as DNA, the CDR3 is TGTGCCACCAGCAGAGACGACAGGGTCAATCAGCCCCAGCATTTT.

The gene calls are TRBV28 and TRBJ1-4, with D maybe TRBD1 (5 bases). The CDR3 runs to 15 residues. Germline CDR1 and CDR2: MDHEN and SYDVKM. Trimming shortened V by 5 bases and J by 8 bases, and 18 bases separated the two germline ends. For the CDR3, the DNA is TGTGCCAGCAGTCGGGGGGGGAAAAGTGGGGAAAAACTGTTTTTT. Protein: CASSRGGKSGEKLFF.